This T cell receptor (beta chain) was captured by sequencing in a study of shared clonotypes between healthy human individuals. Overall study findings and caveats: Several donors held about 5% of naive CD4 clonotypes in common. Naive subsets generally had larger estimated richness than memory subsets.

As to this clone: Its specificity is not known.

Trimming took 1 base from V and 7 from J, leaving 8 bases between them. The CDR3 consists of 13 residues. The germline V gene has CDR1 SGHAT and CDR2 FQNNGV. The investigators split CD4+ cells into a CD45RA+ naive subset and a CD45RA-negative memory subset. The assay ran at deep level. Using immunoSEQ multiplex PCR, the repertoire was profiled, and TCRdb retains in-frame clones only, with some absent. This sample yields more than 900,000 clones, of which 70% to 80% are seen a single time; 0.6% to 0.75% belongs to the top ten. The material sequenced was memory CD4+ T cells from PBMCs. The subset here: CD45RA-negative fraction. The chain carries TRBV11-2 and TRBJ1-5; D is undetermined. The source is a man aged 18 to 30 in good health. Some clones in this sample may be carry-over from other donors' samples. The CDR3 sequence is CASSLVSEQPQHF. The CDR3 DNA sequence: TGTGCCAGCAGCTTAGTATCAGAACAGCCCCAGCATTTT. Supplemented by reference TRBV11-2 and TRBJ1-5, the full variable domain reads EAGVAQSPRYKIIEKRQSVAFWCNPISGHATLYWYQQILGQGPKLLIQFQNNGVVDDSQLPKDRFSAERLKGVDSTLKIQPAKLEDSAVYLCASSLVSEQPQHFGDGTRLSIL.